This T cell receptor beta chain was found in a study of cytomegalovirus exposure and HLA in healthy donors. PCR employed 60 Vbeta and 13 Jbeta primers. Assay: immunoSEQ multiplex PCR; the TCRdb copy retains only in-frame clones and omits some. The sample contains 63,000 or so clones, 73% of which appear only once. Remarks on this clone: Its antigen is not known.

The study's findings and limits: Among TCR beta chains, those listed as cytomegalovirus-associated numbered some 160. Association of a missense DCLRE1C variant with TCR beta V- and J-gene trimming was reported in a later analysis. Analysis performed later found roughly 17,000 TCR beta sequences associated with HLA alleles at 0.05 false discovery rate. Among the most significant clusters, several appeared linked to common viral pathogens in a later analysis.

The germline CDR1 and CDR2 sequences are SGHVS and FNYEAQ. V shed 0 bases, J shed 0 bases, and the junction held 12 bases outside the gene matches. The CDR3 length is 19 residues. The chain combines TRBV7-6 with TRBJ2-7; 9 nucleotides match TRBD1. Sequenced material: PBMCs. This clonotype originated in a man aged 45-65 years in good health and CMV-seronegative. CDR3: CASSLAGGQGWDYSYEQYF. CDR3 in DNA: TGTGCCAGCAGCTTAGCAGGGGGACAGGGCTGGGACTACTCCTACGAGCAGTACTTC.